Listed here are 14 T cell receptor beta chains from one sample, sequenced in a study of CD8+ T cells in alopecia areata. Following RNA extraction, reverse transcription yielded cDNA that acted as the sequencing template. Sequenced by immunoSEQ multiplex PCR; TCRdb stores in-frame clones only, minus some. The sample gives about 210,000 clones, under 70% of which show up once; over 1% is in the top ten. Treatment denoted: oral pan-JAK inhibitor, 5-10 mg twice daily. Material: CD4+ T cells sorted from blood, obtained around week 44, from a patient treated with tofacitinib. These receptors came from a human donor with alopecia areata.

The chain combines TRBV29-1 with TRBJ2-2; D possibly uses TRBD1 or TRBD2 (6 bases each). The CDR3 totals 14 residues. Trimming removed 7 bases from V and 4 bases from J, with 16 bases in between. Germline V gives CDR1 SQVTM, CDR2 ANQGSEA. The CDR3 loop reads CSALGGPTTGELFF. The CDR3 region has the DNA TGCAGCGCGCTTGGGGGGCCGACCACCGGGGAGCTGTTTTTT.

J is TRBJ1-5 and V is TRBV5-1; D is uncertain. The CDR3 has 15 amino acids. Trimming removed 0 bases from V and 9 bases from J, with 16 bases in between. From germline, CDR1 is SGHRS and CDR2 YFSETQ. The CDR3 nucleotides read TGCGCCAGCAGCTTGGACGGAGGACGAGGCGGGCCCCAGCATTTT. Protein: CASSLDGGRGGPQHF.

The genes are TRBV5-1 and TRBJ1-4; 8 nucleotides line up with TRBD1. With V trimmed by 4 bases and J by 1 base, 6 bases remained unmatched. The CDR3 totals 16 residues. Per the germline V gene, CDR1 is SGHRS and CDR2 is YFSETQ. The CDR3 DNA reads TGCGCCAGCAGCACCGGGACAGGAGGAACTAATGAAAAACTGTTTTTT. Translated: CASSTGTGGTNEKLFF.

This chain connects TRBV14 to TRBJ2-3, with unresolved D. With 0 bases removed from V and 2 bases from J, the gap between germline ends came to 6 bases. This CDR3 contains 14 residues. CDR1 is SGHDN, CDR2 FVKESK, per germline. CDR3 in amino acids: CASSQDLVTDTQYF. The CDR3, as DNA: TGTGCCAGCAGCCAAGATTTGGTCACAGATACGCAGTATTTT.

This clone was seen only a few times. The chain recombines TRBV30 with TRBJ2-2, with a weak D call TRBD2 (6 bases). The CDR3 has 13 residues. Trimming left V 2 bases short and J 6 bases short, with 10 bases between. Germline V gives CDR1 GTSNPN, CDR2 SVGIG (reference sequence). The CDR3 protein is CAWSRRGSGELFF. CDR3 coding DNA: TGTGCCTGGAGTCGCCGGGGGTCCGGGGAGCTGTTTTTT.

As to this clone: Because the CDR3 is missing its conserved closing phenylalanine or tryptophan, this is likely a read error. It is unclear where the CDR3 begins or ends on the DNA, so no DNA is shown, and the CDR3 is as TCRdb lists it. The V gene is TRBV29-1, the J gene TRBJ1-2. Germline lookup yields CDR1 SQVTM and CDR2 ANQGSEA. The CDR3 is 9 residues long, counting both termini. The CDR3: CSVEVGVII.

V and J are TRBV7-2 and TRBJ1-1; TRBD1 matches 7 bases. Germline trimming cut 10 bases from V and 1 base from J; bases unmatched to any gene: 6. The CDR3 runs 13 residues. Germline assignment: CDR1 SGHTA and CDR2 FQGNSA. DNA of the CDR3: TGTGCCAACAGGGGCTTAGGGAACACTGAAGCTTTCTTT. It encodes CANRGLGNTEAFF.

Comment on this clone: The junction does not match germline at one end; this may be a read error. The chain is built from TRBV14 and TRBJ2-3, with 10 bases fitting TRBD2. The CDR3 has 15 amino acids. Germline V CDR1 and CDR2: SGHDN, FVKESK. The CDR3: CASSPRLAGTDTQYF. The CDR3 bases are TGTGCCAGCAGCCCCCGACTAGCGGGCACGGATACGCAGTATTTT. Variable domain in full (rest from reference TRBV14 and TRBJ2-3): EAGVTQFPSHSVIEKGQTVTLRCDPISGHDNLYWYRRVMGKEIKFLLHFVKESKQDESGMPNNRFLAERTGGTYSTLKVQPAELEDSGVYFCASSPRLAGTDTQYFGPGTRLTVL.

The chain joins TRBV6-1 to TRBJ1-1; D is unclear. The CDR3 is 14 residues long. From germline, CDR1 is MNHNS and CDR2 SASEGT. Trimming stripped 2 bases from V and 2 bases from J, with 9 bases between. CDR3 loop: CASSEMASNTEAFF. The CDR3 region has the DNA TGTGCCAGCAGTGAAATGGCATCTAACACTGAAGCTTTCTTT.

This chain connects TRBV20-1 to TRBJ2-5; tentative D call: TRBD2 (6 bases). Germline V gives CDR1 DFQATT, CDR2 SNEGSKA (reference sequence). The CDR3 is 10 residues long. Trimming removed 5 bases from V and 10 bases from J, with 11 bases in between. This chain's CDR3 is CSAGRGDQYF. As DNA, the CDR3 is TGCAGTGCTGGCCGCGGGGACCAGTACTTC.

This chain links TRBV7-9 with TRBJ1-5; possibly TRBD1 for D (5 bases). This CDR3 has 13 residues. The V gene's germline CDR1 is SEHNR and CDR2 FQNEAQ (reference sequence). The germline V and J ends were trimmed by 5 bases and 7 bases, with 12 bases remaining between them. The CDR3 nucleotides read TGTGCCAGCAGCCGCTTCTCAGGGCAGCCCCAGCATTTT. Translated: CASSRFSGQPQHF.

The chain recombines TRBV4-3 with TRBJ2-7; maybe TRBD2 (6 bases). CDR3 length equals 15 residues. With 3 bases removed from V and 2 bases from J, the gap between germline ends came to 14 bases. Germline V gene sequence: CDR1 LGHNA, CDR2 YSLEER. Here the CDR3 DNA reads TGCGCCAGCAGCCAGACCCGCGGAGGGACCTACGAGCAGTACTTC. It translates to CASSQTRGGTYEQYF.

CDR3 sequence: CASSRRTGTGGEKLFF. The CDR3 region has the DNA TGTGCCAGCAGTAGGCGTACCGGGACAGGGGGAGAAAAACTGTTTTTT. The gene calls are TRBV7-9 and TRBJ1-4; the match to TRBD1 covers 11 bases. The CDR3 sequence is 16 residues long. Germline V CDR1 and CDR2: SEHNR, FQNEAQ (reference sequence). V was pared by 6 bases and J by 8 bases, with 11 bases of the junction left unmatched.

This clone was found once. The gene calls are TRBV5-6 and TRBJ2-3, with 8 bases matching TRBD2. The CDR3 spans 17 residues. Losses at the gene ends were 4 bases for V and 2 bases for J; bases not matched to a gene: 12. Germline CDR1 is SGHDT and CDR2 is YYEEEE. Written as DNA, the CDR3 is TGTGCCAGCAGCCCGACGTCGGGACTAGATGACACAGATACGCAGTATTTT. Amino acids: CASSPTSGLDDTDTQYF.